This TCR beta chain derives from a study of cytomegalovirus exposure and HLA in healthy donors. Study findings and constraints: A previous analysis found most TCR beta V segments productive roughly 90% or roughly 30% of the time.

This clone has more than one count but fewer than ten. What it binds is not known. With 60 Vbeta and 13 Jbeta primers, the PCR was carried out. The data were produced by immunoSEQ multiplex PCR, yet TCRdb's version contains in-frame clones alone and is incomplete. The table records around 150,000 clones, approximately 8.9% of them present only once. V was clipped by 5 bases and J by 0 bases, with 10 bases between them. The germline V gene encodes CDR1 MNHNS and CDR2 SASEGT. The CDR3 is 14 residues long. Source material: PBMCs. V and J are TRBV6-1 and TRBJ1-1; D is possibly TRBD1 (5 bases). The TCR was taken from a woman aged 40 to 50 in good health and CMV-seropositive. Here the CDR3 reads CASSPTELNTEAFF. The CDR3 DNA sequence: TGTGCCAGCAGTCCGACAGAACTGAACACTGAAGCTTTCTTT.